What follows are 5 T cell receptor beta chains derived from one specimen sequenced in a study of T-cell memory formation after mild COVID-19. TCRdb passed the 5' RACE reads through MiXCR, listing each CDR3 protein once. Among 150,000 to 200,000 distinct CDR3 sequences listed, roughly 15% were seen once. The sequenced sample was PBMCs or a T cell subset sorted from them (not recorded which). The receptors stem from an adult woman who had mild COVID-19 (a few samples of this study predate the infection). Cell type and time point are not known.

This clonotype was counted a few times. The chain couples TRBV2 to TRBJ1-5; 7 bases agree with TRBD1. Germline V gives CDR1 SNHLY, CDR2 FYNNEI. V was clipped by 3 bases and J by 2 bases; unmatched bases: 4. This CDR3 has 15 amino acids. The CDR3 bases are TGTGCCAGCAGTGATCAGGGGGTCGGCAATCAGCCCCAGCATTTT. It codes for CASSDQGVGNQPQHF.

CDR3 in amino acids: CASEPGTGGDGYTF. The CDR3 nucleotides read TGCGCCAGCGAGCCCGGGACAGGGGGTGATGGCTACACCTTC. The gene calls are TRBV4-1 and TRBJ1-2, with 11 bases fitting TRBD1. The germline gives CDR1 MGHRA, CDR2 YSYEKL. The CDR3 is made up of 14 amino acids. Germline trimming cut 8 bases from V and 6 bases from J; bases unmatched to any gene: 8.

This clonotype has only a few counts. The chain couples TRBV24-1 to TRBJ2-3; D tentatively fits TRBD1 or TRBD2 (5 bases each). V lost 4 bases and J lost 3, with 16 bases in between. The CDR3 loop spans 16 amino acids. Germline V gene sequence: CDR1 KGHDR, CDR2 SFDVKD. CDR3 sequence reads: CATSDYGTGDTDTQYF. For the CDR3, the DNA is TGTGCCACCAGTGACTACGGGACCGGTGATACAGATACGCAGTATTTT.

This clonotype was detected only a few times. The V call is TRBV4-2, the J call TRBJ2-7; D unclear. The CDR3 is 14 amino acids. The V gene lost 5 bases and the J gene lost 5 bases, with 16 bases spanning the gap. CDR1 LGHNA and CDR2 YNFKEQ come from the germline V gene. The CDR3 reads CASSDTSVVHEQYF. The DNA for the CDR3 is TGTGCCAGCAGCGACACCTCGGTGGTCCACGAGCAGTACTTC.

This clonotype came up a few times. J is TRBJ2-1 and V is TRBV9; 7 bases agree with TRBD1. There are 14 residues in the CDR3. Unmatched junction bases numbered 7, after V lost 3 bases and J lost 7 bases. CDR1 and CDR2 from the germline V gene are SGDLS and YYNGEE. The CDR3 loop is CASSAEDRQNEQFF. CDR3 nucleotide sequence: TGTGCCAGCAGCGCAGAGGACAGGCAGAATGAGCAGTTCTTC.